A single sample gave rise to the 13 T cell receptor beta chains below, sequenced in a study of beta chain features in type 1 diabetes. Study conclusions and caveats: Shortening of TCRB CDR3s, moderate but significant, appeared in all four CD4+ subsets of Type 1 diabetes patients.

Since all of the isolated RNA was reverse transcribed, expressed TCRB transcripts were what got sequenced. Generated by immunoSEQ multiplex PCR, the TCRdb table keeps only in-frame clones and is missing some. The sample lists 600,000 or so clones, 9.5% to 15% occurring once. Antigen specificity for these receptors is unknown. The sequenced material came from naive CD4+ T cells from blood. The receptors shown here come from a man aged 25-45 years with type 1 diabetes.

This clone was observed a handful of times. The chain carries TRBV11-2 and TRBJ1-2, with TRBD1 matching 9 bases. This CDR3 contains 16 residues. J was trimmed by 4 bases and V by 0 bases; bases with no gene match: 6. Germline V gene lookup returns CDR1 SGHAT and CDR2 FQNNGV. CDR3 DNA: TGTGCCAGCAGCTTAGAGGTCCGGGACAGGGTCTATGGCTACACCTTC. Its translation: CASSLEVRDRVYGYTF. The variable domain in full, with the rest retrieved from reference TRBV11-2 and TRBJ1-2, is EAGVAQSPRYKIIEKRQSVAFWCNPISGHATLYWYQQILGQGPKLLIQFQNNGVVDDSQLPKDRFSAERLKGVDSTLKIQPAKLEDSAVYLCASSLEVRDRVYGYTFGSGTRLTVV.

The CDR3 nucleotides read TGTGCCAGCAGCCCTAGCGGGGAGGCAGAGACCCAGTACTTC. It yields the protein CASSPSGEAETQYF. The chain recombines TRBV5-4 with TRBJ2-5, with 9 bases aligning to TRBD2. J lost 4 bases, V lost 4 bases, and 5 bases had no gene match. Germline values: CDR1 SGHNT, CDR2 YYREEE (reference sequence). CDR3 length: 14 amino acids.

This clone was observed a few times. V usage is TRBV4-2 and J usage is TRBJ2-1, with a tentative D call TRBD2 (6 bases). CDR1 and CDR2 from the germline V gene are LGHNA and YNFKEQ. V was pared by 0 bases and J by 12 bases, with 12 bases between. The CDR3 has 13 amino acids. The CDR3 region is CASSQDHLGLQFF. The CDR3 region has the DNA TGTGCCAGCAGCCAAGATCATCTGGGACTGCAGTTCTTC.

The rearrangement uses TRBV5-1 and TRBJ2-7; 7 positions match TRBD2. The CDR3 has 15 residues. CDR1 and CDR2 (germline): SGHRS, YFSETQ. V dropped 4 bases and J dropped 7; count of bases not matched to a gene: 14. Written as DNA, the CDR3 is TGCGCCAGCAGCCCTCAGGGAGGGCGAGGAGGGGAGCAGTACTTC. Translating it yields CASSPQGGRGGEQYF.

This clone was seen more than once but under ten times. This chain joins TRBV2 and TRBJ2-5; no clear D gene. Trimming left V 5 bases short and J 4 bases short, with 2 bases between. The CDR3 has 10 residues. Germline V gene lookup returns CDR1 SNHLY and CDR2 FYNNEI. DNA of the CDR3: TGTGCCAGCAGTTCAGAGACCCAGTACTTC. It encodes CASSSETQYF. Together with reference TRBV2 and TRBJ2-5, the CDR3 gives the full variable domain: EPEVTQTPSHQVTQMGQEVILRCVPISNHLYFYWYRQILGQKVEFLVSFYNNEISEKSEIFDDQFSVERPDGSNFTLKIRSTKLEDSAMYFCASSSETQYFGPGTRLLVL.

In its sample, this clone was seen a few times. The rearrangement links TRBV19 to TRBJ1-1; D gene uncertain. CDR1 is LNHDA, CDR2 SQIVND, per germline (reference sequence). The V end lost 6 bases, the J end lost 0 bases, and 20 bases lay between the germline ends. The length of the CDR3 is 17 residues. CDR3 nucleotides: TGTGCCAGTAGCTCACGGGGAGGTCCTGGGATGAACACTGAAGCTTTCTTT. This sequence encodes CASSSRGGPGMNTEAFF.

Only a few counts were recorded for this clone. The V call is TRBV9, the J call TRBJ1-4, with TRBD1 matching over 12 bases. This CDR3 has 14 amino acids. Germline lookup yields CDR1 SGDLS and CDR2 YYNGEE. V gave up 2 bases and J gave up 8 bases; unmatched junction bases: 1. CDR3 in DNA: TGTGCCAGCAGCGTCGGGACAGGGGGCGAAAAACTGTTTTTT. Translation gives CASSVGTGGEKLFF.

The chain is built from TRBV15 and TRBJ1-5; 12 nucleotides match TRBD1. This CDR3 comprises 16 residues. Germline assignment: CDR1 LNHNV and CDR2 YYDKDF (reference sequence). The J segment lost 7 bases and the V segment lost 4 bases, leaving 8 bases of the junction unmatched. CDR3 in DNA: TGTGCCACCAGCAACCGGGACAGGGGGCGCGGACAGCCCCAGCATTTT. Amino acid sequence: CATSNRDRGRGQPQHF.

The rearrangement joins TRBV29-1 to TRBJ1-1; the match to TRBD1 covers 7 bases. Germline trimming cut 6 bases from V and 3 bases from J; bases unmatched to any gene: 7. Germline CDR1 reads SQVTM; CDR2 reads ANQGSEA. CDR3 length: 13 residues. The CDR3 loop is CSVQRQGDTEAFF. CDR3 coding DNA: TGCAGCGTACAAAGACAGGGAGACACTGAAGCTTTCTTT.

This clone was picked up one time. CDR3 region: CASSLTLTEGGEQYF. CDR3 in DNA: TGTGCCAGCAGCTTAACGTTGACGGAGGGAGGGGAGCAGTACTTC. J is TRBJ2-7 and V is TRBV7-3, with 7 bases fitting TRBD2. Germline V gives CDR1 SGHTA, CDR2 FQGTGA. The length of the CDR3 is 15 residues. Trimming at V came to 0 bases and at J to 7 bases, leaving 9 bases not matched to a gene.

The chain has TRBV15 and TRBJ1-5; no definite D call. V lost 3 bases and J lost 6, with 18 bases in between. Per germline, CDR1 LNHNV and CDR2 YYDKDF (reference sequence). This CDR3 region has 16 residues. CDR3 bases: TGTGCCACCAGCAGTAGTGCCGGGCCCCGGGGTCAGCCCCAGCATTTT. This sequence encodes CATSSSAGPRGQPQHF.

V usage is TRBV12-5 and J usage is TRBJ2-3; 8 bases fit TRBD2. CDR3 length equals 13 residues. Germline-derived CDR1 and CDR2 are LGHNT and FRNRAP. J gave up 3 bases and V 6 bases, and 2 bases lay outside the gene matches. CDR3 in DNA: TGTGCTAGTGGACTAGCGGCAACAGATACGCAGTATTTT. Protein sequence: CASGLAATDTQYF.

This clone showed up just a few times. The chain carries TRBV27 and TRBJ1-6, with D hard to call. The V end lost 3 bases, the J end lost 7 bases, and 10 bases lay between the germline ends. The CDR3 runs to 14 residues. CDR1 and CDR2 (germline): MNHEY, SMNVEV (reference sequence). For the CDR3, the DNA is TGTGCCAGCAGTTTCATGGCGGGAAATTCACCCCTCCACTTT. Its translation: CASSFMAGNSPLHF.